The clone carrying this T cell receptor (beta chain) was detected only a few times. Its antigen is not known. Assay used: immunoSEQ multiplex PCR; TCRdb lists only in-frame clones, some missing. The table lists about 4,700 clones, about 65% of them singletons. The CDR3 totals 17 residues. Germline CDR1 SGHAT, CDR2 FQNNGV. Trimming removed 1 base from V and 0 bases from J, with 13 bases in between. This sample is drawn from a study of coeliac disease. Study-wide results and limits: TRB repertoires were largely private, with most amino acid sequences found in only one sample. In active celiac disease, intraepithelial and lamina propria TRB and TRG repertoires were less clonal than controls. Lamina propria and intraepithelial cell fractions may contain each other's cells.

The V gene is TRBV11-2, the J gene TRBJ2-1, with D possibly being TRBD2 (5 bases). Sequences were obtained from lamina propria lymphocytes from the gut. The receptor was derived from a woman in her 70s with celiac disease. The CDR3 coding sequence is TGTGCCAGCAGCTTAGTTCCCGGGGTTCTCTCCTACAATGAGCAGTTCTTC. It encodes CASSLVPGVLSYNEQFF.